This T cell receptor beta chain was captured in a study of identical twins. Trimming stripped 6 bases from V and 9 bases from J, with 22 bases between. Per germline, CDR1 MNHNS and CDR2 SASEGT. This CDR3 contains 15 residues. MiXCR, applied by TCRdb to the 5' RACE reads, yields one record per CDR3 protein. Of roughly 220,000 distinct CDR3 sequences listed, over 5.5% are singletons. This clonotype was counted only a few times. These data were also filed under a second study, of T cells expressing NK-cell markers. From that study: It was sorted CD3+CD56+NKG2C+, CD3+CD56+NKG2C- and CD3+CD56-NKG2C+ T cells that supplied the TCR beta repertoires.

V is TRBV6-1 and J is TRBJ2-3, with D perhaps given as TRBD1 or TRBD2 (5 bases each). The origin of this receptor is a woman between 18 and 29 years old in good health. The sample was CD8+ T cells sorted from blood. CDR3 DNA sequence: TGTGCCAGCAGGGGGCCTCGGACGGGGCCAGGCACGCAGTATTTT. It is translated as CASRGPRTGPGTQYF.